This TCR beta chain was sequenced during a study of early T cells in non-severe SARS-CoV-2 infection. Study background: Alpha and beta chains were unpaired, from unsorted whole-blood bulk RNA. Study-level results: VDJdb matching, biased toward anti-spike CD8 responses, missed private and CD4 specificities.

Germline values: CDR1 DFQATT, CDR2 SNEGSKA (reference sequence). Trimming removed 0 bases from V and 3 bases from J, with 16 bases in between. This CDR3 contains 16 residues. This clonotype has only a few counts. Its cognate antigen is unknown. Each single cDNA molecule received a unique molecular identifier. One entry per CDR3 protein results from TCRdb running MiXCR on the 5' RACE reads. The sample holds tens of thousands of distinct CDR3 sequences, about 12% seen once. The specimen was whole blood. This receptor was identified in an adult who was a healthcare worker with PCR-confirmed SARS-CoV-2 infection or an uninfected control (not recorded which). The chain recombines TRBV20-1 with TRBJ2-3, with D maybe TRBD2 (5 bases). This CDR3 is CSARDLERSGTDTQYF. In DNA, the CDR3 is TGCAGTGCTAGAGATCTAGAGAGGAGCGGTACAGATACGCAGTATTTT.